The TCR beta chain under discussion was sequenced for a study of blood T cell repertoires in COVID-19. Overall study: The origin of the acute and convalescent COVID-19 samples was the United States, Italy and Spain.

The CDR3 consists of 15 residues. Participant ages covered about 18 to 89 years across about 25 US areas. Per the study methods: From reference gene primer amplification, estimates of nucleated cell counts were derived. This table comes from immunoSEQ multiplex PCR, and its TCRdb copy is limited to in-frame clones, with some not included. V and J calls and clone size are given by that table; D and trimming were obtained from the DNA. There are roughly 340,000 clones in the sample; about 89% occur only once, and around 2% lies in the top ten. The J gene is TRBJ2-2, the V gene TRBV21-1; TRBD2, as called in the table, went unchecked against the DNA. TRBV21-1 is termed a pseudogene. The receptor's source is a man between 35 and 55 years old in a cohort exposed to, infected with or recovered from COVID-19 (not recorded which). The material sequenced was PBMCs or T cells enriched from blood (not recorded which). CDR3 nucleotide sequence: TGTGCCCTCCGCGGAAGCGGGCAAGGGGCCGGGGAGCTGTTTTTT. This codes for CALRGSGQGAGELFF.